A selection of T cell receptor beta chains follows, all from one sample in a study of blood T cell repertoires in COVID-19. Clones were read by immunoSEQ multiplex PCR, and TCRdb kept only the in-frame ones, dropping some. The table includes about 160,000 clones, around 80% detected once. What was sequenced was PBMCs or T cells enriched from blood (not recorded which). These TCRs come from a woman aged 55-69 years who had recovered from COVID-19. The CDR3 runs from the conserved cysteine through the conserved F or W. D genes are given only for firm matches. Clone sizes are given selectively: once, few, many, or a class where the clone is expanded.

TRBV29-1	TRBJ1-2	TRBD1	.	TGCAGCGTTGACGACAGGGGGAACTATGGCTACACCTTC	CSVDDRGNYGYTF
TRBV10-3	TRBJ2-1	.	.	TGTGCCATCAGTGACCACCAGGGGCGCGTGGATGAGCAGTTCTTC	CAISDHQGRVDEQFF
TRBV4-2	TRBJ1-4	.	.	TGTGCCAGCAGCCCAGAGATGGCGGGTGAAAAACTGTTTTTT	CASSPEMAGEKLFF
TRBV5-1	TRBJ1-3	.	.	TGCGCCAGCAGCCCCATGCCGGGGGGCTCTGGAAACACCATATATTTT	CASSPMPGGSGNTIYF
TRBV9	TRBJ1-3	TRBD1	.	TGTGCCAGCAGCCCACAGACAGGGGGAGGCTCTGGAAACACCATATATTTT	CASSPQTGGGSGNTIYF
TRBV19	TRBJ1-5	.	few	TGTGCCAGTAGTATCTCAGGGTCTCAGCCCCAGCATTTT	CASSISGSQPQHF
TRBV4-1	TRBJ2-3	TRBD2	.	TGCGCCAGCAGCGATGTGTTCTCATCGGCGGGGGGCACAGATACGCAGTATTTT	CASSDVFSSAGGTDTQYF
TRBV5-6	TRBJ1-1	.	.	TGTGCCAGCAGCTTTGTCAGGGCAGCGAACACTGAAGCTTTCTTT	CASSFVRAANTEAFF
TRBV6-1	TRBJ1-4	TRBD1	.	TGTGCCAGCAGTGATAACGGACAGGGACTCGAAAAACTGTTTTTT	CASSDNGQGLEKLFF
TRBV5-1	TRBJ1-6	.	.	TGCGCCAGCAGCTTGGCGCAGGATAATTCACCCCTCCACTTT	CASSLAQDNSPLHF
TRBV29-1	TRBJ2-7	.	once	TGCAGCGTTGGGCAGGGCGACCACGAGCAGTACTTC	CSVGQGDHEQYF
TRBV3-1/TRBV3-2	TRBJ1-2	.	.	TGTGCCAGCAGCCCTACCACGGGCTATGGCTACACCTTC	CASSPTTGYGYTF
TRBV5-4	TRBJ1-2	.	.	TGTGCCAGCAGCTTGGTACAGGAAAACTATGGCTACACCTTC	CASSLVQENYGYTF
TRBV7-9	TRBJ2-3	TRBD2	.	TGTGCCAGCAGCTTAGCGTCTAGCGGGGGGCCAGATACGCAGTATTTT	CASSLASSGGPDTQYF
TRBV7-7	TRBJ2-1	.	few	TGTGCCAGCAGCTTAGCGGTCCGGGATGAGCAGTTCTTC	CASSLAVRDEQFF
TRBV5-5	TRBJ2-1	.	.	TGTGCCAGCAGCCCGGACAGCTCATCCTACAATGAGCAGTTCTTC	CASSPDSSSYNEQFF
TRBV7-8	TRBJ2-2	.	few	TGTGCCAGCAGCGAGCGCACTGGAGGCGGGGAGCTGTTTTTT	CASSERTGGGELFF
TRBV2	TRBJ1-6	.	.	TGTGCCAGCAGTGAAATTACAGCCAATTCACCCCTCCACTTT	CASSEITANSPLHF
TRBV5-1	TRBJ2-3	TRBD2	few	TGCGCCAGCAGCCCGGGCGGGGGGACAGATACGCAGTATTTT	CASSPGGGTDTQYF
TRBV20-1	TRBJ2-1	.	once	TGCAGTGCTCGAACTAATGAGCAGTTCTTC	CSARTNEQFF
TRBV28	TRBJ2-3	TRBD2	.	TGTGCCAGCAGTTCAGGACTAGCGGGGGGCACAGATACGCAGTATTTT	CASSSGLAGGTDTQYF
TRBV3-1/TRBV3-2	TRBJ1-2	.	.	TGTGCCAGCAGCCGAGGGCAAGGAGCCTTTAACTATGGCTACACCTTC	CASSRGQGAFNYGYTF
TRBV30	TRBJ2-5	.	.	TGTGCCTGGAGTGTACTAGTACAGGGGACCCAGTACTTC	CAWSVLVQGTQYF
TRBV19	TRBJ1-1	TRBD1	once	TGTGCCAGTAGTATAGGGGGGACAGGGGCTACTGAAGCTTTCTTT	CASSIGGTGATEAFF
TRBV5-6	TRBJ2-3	.	.	TGTGCCAGCAGCTTGATCGGGGAAACAGATACGCAGTATTTT	CASSLIGETDTQYF
TRBV5-4	TRBJ2-3	TRBD2	.	TGTGCCAGCAGCTTGAACCGGGGGGAGGGGGATACGCAGTATTTT	CASSLNRGEGDTQYF
TRBV7-2	TRBJ2-7	TRBD2	.	TGTGCCAGCAGACTTAGCGGGGGGGTCTACGAGCAGTACTTC	CASRLSGGVYEQYF
TRBV11-3	TRBJ2-3	TRBD2	.	TGTGCCAGCAGCTTAGGGACTAGCGGGGGCACAGATACGCAGTATTTT	CASSLGTSGGTDTQYF
TRBV7-2	TRBJ2-3	.	.	TGTGCCAGCAGCTCAAAGTCAGGTCGCACAGATACGCAGTATTTT	CASSSKSGRTDTQYF
TRBV3-1/TRBV3-2	TRBJ2-1	.	.	TGTGCCAGCAGCCAAGCGGCTACTAGTACGGTTGAGCAGTTCTTC	CASSQAATSTVEQFF
TRBV30	TRBJ2-7	TRBD1	.	TGTGCCTGGAGCCCCGACAGGGGGATATACGAGCAGTACTTC	CAWSPDRGIYEQYF
TRBV5-6	TRBJ2-1	TRBD2	.	TGTGCCAGCAGCTTGCCGGGAGGGAATGAGCAGTTCTTC	CASSLPGGNEQFF
TRBV25-1	TRBJ2-1	TRBD2	once	TGTGCCAGCAAGGGAGGGGAGGTCTACAATGAGCAGTTCTTC	CASKGGEVYNEQFF
TRBV19	TRBJ1-5	.	few	TGTGCCACCATGCGGGGAGGGCCCGCCAGCAATCAGCCCCAGCATTTT	CATMRGGPASNQPQHF
TRBV27	TRBJ1-2	.	.	TGTGCCAGCAGTTTATCACAGGGCTATGGCTACACCTTC	CASSLSQGYGYTF
TRBV27	TRBJ1-2	.	.	TGTGCCAGCAGTTGGGAGGAAGGGCGGTTTAGCTACACCTTC	CASSWEEGRFSYTF
TRBV6-5	TRBJ2-3	TRBD2	.	TGTGCCAGCAGGCCCGGGACTAGCGGGGCAGATACGCAGTATTTT	CASRPGTSGADTQYF
TRBV7-9	TRBJ1-1	TRBD1	.	TGTGCCAGCAGCTTAGGGACCAGGGGGTTGGGCACTGAAGCTTTCTTT	CASSLGTRGLGTEAFF
TRBV12-3/TRBV12-4	TRBJ1-6	.	.	TGTGCCAGCACCTCGGTTAATTCACCCCTCCACTTT	CASTSVNSPLHF
TRBV20-1	TRBJ1-6	.	few	TGCAGTGCTAGTGCTACAGGCCCGGGGGGCTATAATTCACCCCTCCACTTT	CSASATGPGGYNSPLHF
TRBV6-2/TRBV6-3	TRBJ2-7	TRBD1	.	TGTGCCAGCAGTTACGGGACAGCATCCTACGAGCAGTACTTC	CASSYGTASYEQYF
TRBV19	TRBJ1-1	TRBD1	.	TGTGCCAGTAGTCCGGGACAGCTGAACACTGAAGCTTTCTTT	CASSPGQLNTEAFF
TRBV27	TRBJ2-1	TRBD2	.	TGTGCCAGCAGGTCGGGACTAGACTCCCTATCTAAGCAGTTCTTC	CASRSGLDSLSKQFF
TRBV27	TRBJ1-1	.	.	TGTGCCAGCAGTTCCCCTTGGGGGAGGGGGAATACTGAAGCTTTCTTT	CASSSPWGRGNTEAFF
TRBV4-2	TRBJ1-2	.	.	TGTGCCAGCAGCCAAGCAGCCAGACAAGCTAACTATGGCTACACCTTC	CASSQAARQANYGYTF
TRBV7-8	TRBJ2-7	TRBD1	.	TGTGCCAGCAGCTATGTCCGACAGGGCCACGAGCAGTACTTC	CASSYVRQGHEQYF
TRBV6-1	TRBJ1-1	.	once	TGTGCCAGCAGCCCCCACCCGACAGAGGCTTTCTTT	CASSPHPTEAFF